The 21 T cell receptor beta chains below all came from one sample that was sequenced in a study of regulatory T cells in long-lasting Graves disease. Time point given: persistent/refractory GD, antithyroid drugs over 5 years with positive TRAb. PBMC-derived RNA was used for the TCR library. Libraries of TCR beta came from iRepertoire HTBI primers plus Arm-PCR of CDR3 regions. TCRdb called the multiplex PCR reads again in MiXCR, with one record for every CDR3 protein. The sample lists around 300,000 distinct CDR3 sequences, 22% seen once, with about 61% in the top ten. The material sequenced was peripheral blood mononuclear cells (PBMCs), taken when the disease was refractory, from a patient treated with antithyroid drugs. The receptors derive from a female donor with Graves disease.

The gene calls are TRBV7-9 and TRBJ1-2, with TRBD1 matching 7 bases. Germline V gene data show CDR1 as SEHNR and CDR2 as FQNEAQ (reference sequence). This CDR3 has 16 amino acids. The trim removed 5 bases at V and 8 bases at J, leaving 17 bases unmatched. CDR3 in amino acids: CASSPASWETGDGYTF. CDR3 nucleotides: TGTGCCAGCAGCCCCGCCTCATGGGAAACAGGGGACGGCTACACCTTC.

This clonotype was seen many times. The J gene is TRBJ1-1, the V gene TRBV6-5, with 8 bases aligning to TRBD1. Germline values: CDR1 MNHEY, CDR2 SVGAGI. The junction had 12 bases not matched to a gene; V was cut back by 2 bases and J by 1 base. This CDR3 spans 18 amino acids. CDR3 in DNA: TGTGCCAGCAGTTACACGACCGACAGGGGTAGTAAGAACACTGAAGCTTTCTTT. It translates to CASSYTTDRGSKNTEAFF.

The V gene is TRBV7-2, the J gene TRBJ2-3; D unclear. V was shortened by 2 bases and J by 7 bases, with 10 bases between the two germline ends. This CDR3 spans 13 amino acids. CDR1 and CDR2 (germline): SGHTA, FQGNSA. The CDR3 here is CASSLYPVNTQYF. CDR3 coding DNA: TGTGCCAGCAGCTTATACCCCGTTAATACGCAGTATTTT.

CDR3 sequence (DNA): TGTGCCACCAGTGATCGACAGGGGCCCAATGAAAAACTGTTTTTT. This translates into CATSDRQGPNEKLFF. V and J are TRBV24-1 and TRBJ1-4, with 8 bases identical to TRBD1. This CDR3 spans 15 amino acids. Looked up from germline, CDR1 is KGHDR and CDR2 is SFDVKD. The ends lost 3 bases at V and 5 bases at J; junction bases unmatched: 4.

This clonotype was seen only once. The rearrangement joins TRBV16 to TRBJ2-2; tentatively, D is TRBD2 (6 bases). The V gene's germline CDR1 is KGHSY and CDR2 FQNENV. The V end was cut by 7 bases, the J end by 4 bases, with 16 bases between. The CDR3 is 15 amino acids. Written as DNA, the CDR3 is TGTGCCAGCACCCCCGTGGACGGGGGCACCGGGGAGCTGTTTTTT. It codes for CASTPVDGGTGELFF.

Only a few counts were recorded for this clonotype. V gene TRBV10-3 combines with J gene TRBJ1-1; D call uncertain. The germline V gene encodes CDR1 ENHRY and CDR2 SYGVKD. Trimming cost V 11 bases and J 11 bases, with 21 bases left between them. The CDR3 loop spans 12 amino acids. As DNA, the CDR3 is TGTGCCGTCTCCGAGGCCCCCTATATGGCTTTCTTT. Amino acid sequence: CAVSEAPYMAFF.

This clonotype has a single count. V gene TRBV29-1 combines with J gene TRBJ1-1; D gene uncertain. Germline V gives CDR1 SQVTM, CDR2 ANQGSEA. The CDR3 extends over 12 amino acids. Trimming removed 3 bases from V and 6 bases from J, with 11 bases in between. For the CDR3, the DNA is TGCAGCGTTGAGGCGCTCCGGGCTGAAGCTTTCTTT. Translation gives CSVEALRAEAFF.

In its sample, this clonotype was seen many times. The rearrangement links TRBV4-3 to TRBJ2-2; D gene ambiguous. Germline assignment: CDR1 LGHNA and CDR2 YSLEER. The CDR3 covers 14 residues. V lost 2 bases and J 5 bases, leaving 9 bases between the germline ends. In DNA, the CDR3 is TGCGCCAGCAGCCAACCGGGTGAGACCGGGGAGCTGTTTTTT. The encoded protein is CASSQPGETGELFF.

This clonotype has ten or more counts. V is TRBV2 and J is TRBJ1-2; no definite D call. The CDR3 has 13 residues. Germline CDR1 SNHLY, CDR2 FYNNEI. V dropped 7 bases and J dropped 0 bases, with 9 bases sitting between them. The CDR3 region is CASISTPNYGYTF. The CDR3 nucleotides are TGTGCCAGCATTAGCACGCCTAACTATGGCTACACCTTC.

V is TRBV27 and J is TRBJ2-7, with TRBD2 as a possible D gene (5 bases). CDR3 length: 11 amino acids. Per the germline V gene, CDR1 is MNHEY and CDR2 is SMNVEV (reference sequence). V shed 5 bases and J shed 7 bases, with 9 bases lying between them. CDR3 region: CASSGSGEQYF. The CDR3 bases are TGTGCCAGCAGTGGGAGCGGTGAGCAGTACTTC.

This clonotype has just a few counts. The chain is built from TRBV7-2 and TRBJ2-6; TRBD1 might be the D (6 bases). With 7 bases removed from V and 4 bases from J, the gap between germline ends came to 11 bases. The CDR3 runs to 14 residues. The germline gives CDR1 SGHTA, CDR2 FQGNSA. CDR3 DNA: TGTGCCAGCACCCAGGGGATCGGGGCCAACGTCCTGACTTTC. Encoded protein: CASTQGIGANVLTF.

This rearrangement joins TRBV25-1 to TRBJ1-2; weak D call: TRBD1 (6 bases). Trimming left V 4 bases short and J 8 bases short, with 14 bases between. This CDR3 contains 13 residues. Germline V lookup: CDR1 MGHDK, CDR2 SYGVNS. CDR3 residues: CASSVLTGAGYTF. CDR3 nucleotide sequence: TGTGCCAGCAGTGTTCTGACAGGTGCCGGCTACACCTTC.

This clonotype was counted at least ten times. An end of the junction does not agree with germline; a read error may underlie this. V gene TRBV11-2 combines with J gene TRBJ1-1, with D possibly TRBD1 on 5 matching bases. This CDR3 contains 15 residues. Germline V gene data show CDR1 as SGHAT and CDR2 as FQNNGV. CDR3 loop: CASSLVGTSNAEAFF. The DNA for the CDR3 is TGTGCCAGCAGCTTAGTAGGGACGTCGAACGCTGAAGCTTTCTTT.

For the CDR3, the DNA is TGTGCCAGCAGCGCCCGACAGGGAGTCACAGATACGCAGTATTTT. This codes for CASSARQGVTDTQYF. The chain recombines TRBV9 with TRBJ2-3; 7 nucleotides align to TRBD1. The CDR3 totals 15 residues. With 3 bases clipped from V and 2 bases from J, the junction kept 6 bases outside the gene matches. CDR1 and CDR2 (germline): SGDLS, YYNGEE. Variable domain in full (rest from reference TRBV9 and TRBJ2-3): DSGVTQTPKHLITATGQRVTLRCSPRSGDLSVYWYQQSLDQGLQFLIQYYNGEERAKGNILERFSAQQFPDLHSELNLSSLELGDSALYFCASSARQGVTDTQYFGPGTRLTVL.

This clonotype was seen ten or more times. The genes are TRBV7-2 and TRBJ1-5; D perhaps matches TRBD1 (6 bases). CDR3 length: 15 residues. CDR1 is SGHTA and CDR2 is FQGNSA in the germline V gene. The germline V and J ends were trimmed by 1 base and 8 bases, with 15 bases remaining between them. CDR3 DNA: TGTGCCAGCAGCTTAGTGGCGGGGGAGGGGGAGCCCCAGCATTTT. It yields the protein CASSLVAGEGEPQHF. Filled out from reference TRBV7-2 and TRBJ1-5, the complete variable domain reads GAGVSQSPSNKVTEKGKDVELRCDPISGHTALYWYRQSLGQGLEFLIYFQGNSAPDKSGLPSDRFSAERTGGSVSTLTIQRTQQEDSAVYLCASSLVAGEGEPQHFGDGTRLSIL.

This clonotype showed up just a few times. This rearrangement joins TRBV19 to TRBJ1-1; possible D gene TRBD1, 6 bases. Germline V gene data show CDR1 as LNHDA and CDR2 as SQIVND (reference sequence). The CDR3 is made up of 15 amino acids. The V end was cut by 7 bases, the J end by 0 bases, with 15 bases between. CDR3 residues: CASNGGAGVNTEAFF. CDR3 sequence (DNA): TGTGCCAGTAATGGGGGGGCGGGCGTGAACACTGAAGCTTTCTTT.

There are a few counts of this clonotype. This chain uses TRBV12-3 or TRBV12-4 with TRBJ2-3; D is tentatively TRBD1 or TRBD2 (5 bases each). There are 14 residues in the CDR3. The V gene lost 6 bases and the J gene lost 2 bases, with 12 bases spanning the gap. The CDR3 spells CASSLQGPTDTQYF. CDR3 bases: TGTGCCAGCAGCCTTCAGGGACCCACAGATACGCAGTATTTT.

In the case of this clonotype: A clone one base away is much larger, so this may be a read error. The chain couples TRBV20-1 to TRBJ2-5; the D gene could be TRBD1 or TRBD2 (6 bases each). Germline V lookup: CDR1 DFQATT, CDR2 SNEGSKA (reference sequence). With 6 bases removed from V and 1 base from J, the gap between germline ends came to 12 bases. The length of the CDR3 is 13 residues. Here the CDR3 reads CSAEEGGQETQYF. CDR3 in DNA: TGCAGTGCGGAAGAGGGGGGCCAAGAGACCCAGTACTTC.

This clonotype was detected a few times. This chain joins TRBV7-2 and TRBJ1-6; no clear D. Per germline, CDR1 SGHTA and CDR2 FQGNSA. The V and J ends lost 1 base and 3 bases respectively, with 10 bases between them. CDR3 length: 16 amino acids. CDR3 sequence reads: CASSLVGPNYNSPLHF. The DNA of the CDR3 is TGTGCCAGCAGCTTAGTAGGGCCGAACTATAATTCACCCCTCCACTTT.

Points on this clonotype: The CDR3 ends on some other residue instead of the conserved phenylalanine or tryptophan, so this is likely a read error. CDR3 residues: CASSPGIPHEQYL. The CDR3 DNA is TGTGCCAGCAGCCCCGGGATACCCCACGAGCAGTACCTC. This sequence joins TRBV5-6 and TRBJ2-7; D possibly corresponds to TRBD2 (5 bases). Germline assignment: CDR1 SGHDT and CDR2 YYEEEE. V was clipped by 4 bases and J by 5 bases, with 13 bases between them. The CDR3 sequence is 13 residues long.

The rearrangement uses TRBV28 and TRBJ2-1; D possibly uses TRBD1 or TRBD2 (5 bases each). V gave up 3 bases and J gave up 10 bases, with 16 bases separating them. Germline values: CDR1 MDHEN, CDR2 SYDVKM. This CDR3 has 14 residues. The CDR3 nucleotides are TGTGCCAGCAGTTTGGTTGGGACCTTGCCCGAGCAGTTCTTC. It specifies CASSLVGTLPEQFF.